The clone carrying this T cell receptor (beta chain) was counted once. This specimen comes from a study of cytomegalovirus exposure and HLA in healthy donors. This PCR relied on a set of 60 Vbeta primers and 13 Jbeta primers. Libraries were prepared by immunoSEQ multiplex PCR; TCRdb keeps only in-frame clonotypes and omits some of them. This sample has 200,000 to 250,000 clones; approximately 88% occur once, and the top ten carry roughly 0.7%. The origin of this receptor is a boy aged 2-15 years in good health and CMV-seronegative. Sample: PBMCs.

The CDR3: CASRYRGNTEAFF. CDR3 nucleotide sequence: TGTGCCAGCAGGTACCGCGGAAACACTGAAGCTTTCTTT. The chain employs TRBV27 and TRBJ1-1; D is uncertain. The CDR3 is 13 residues long. The V gene's germline CDR1 is MNHEY and CDR2 SMNVEV (reference sequence). V shed 6 bases and J shed 2 bases, with 10 bases lying between them.